These T cell receptor beta chains were read from a single sample in a study of blood T cell repertoires in COVID-19. Data came from immunoSEQ multiplex PCR; TCRdb stores just in-frame clones and leaves some out. The sample includes about 430,000 clones, nearly 90% of them seen just once. Sequencing used PBMCs or T cells enriched from blood (not recorded which). Receptor source: a woman aged 18 to 35 who had been exposed to COVID-19. Both conserved end residues are trimmed from each CDR3. A clone size is listed for some rows: how often the clone was seen (once, few, many), or a class if it is expanded.

v_call clone_size cdr3_aa
TRBV5-8 NA ASSLYRRVATYNSPLH
TRBV28 NA ASITLAGATSTDTQY
TRBV6-6 NA ASSSSGGTRYNEQF
TRBV5-1 NA ASSDIHSTGGVSTDTQY
TRBV24-1 NA ATSDPGGTQETQY
TRBV28 once ASSPVGLAGRSYEQY
TRBV18 NA ASSPGQGVDYGYT
TRBV5-6 NA ASSTKKTGWDTEAF
TRBV18 NA ASSPETGYNSPLH
TRBV18 NA ASSPGQPHLMY
TRBV30 NA AWTSGGISTDTQY
TRBV27 NA ASSLARAGGLDEQF
TRBV6-1 NA ASSERRGGANVLT
TRBV3-1/TRBV3-2 NA ASSLYRQGFTEAF
TRBV6-5 few ASSYQVLVGTEAF
TRBV28 NA ASSFAASGSPYTDTQY
TRBV7-2 NA ASSFEGAEDGEQY
TRBV6-5 NA ASRTGGGEKLF
TRBV2 NA ASNKDRANEQF
TRBV7-9 NA ASDRGGRGEKLF